This T cell receptor (beta chain) came from a study of T-cell reconstitution after alpha-beta-depleted transplantation in children. During its preparation, the TCRbeta library received unique molecular identifiers. One entry per CDR3 protein, called by TCRdb with MiXCR from the PCR reads. The table shows almost 600,000 distinct CDR3 sequences, with 20% to 30% occurring only once. There are a few counts of this clonotype. Trimming cost V 1 base and J 3 bases; bases outside gene matches: 13. Germline V CDR1 and CDR2: SEHNR, FQNEAQ (reference sequence). This CDR3 contains 18 residues. Here the sequenced sample was PBMCs, taken before TCRalphabeta/CD19-depleted stem cell transplant. The chain links TRBV7-9 to TRBJ2-7; 9 positions match TRBD2. The TCR comes from a boy under two years old with Wiskott-Aldrich syndrome, due to receive a stem cell transplant. DNA for the CDR3: TGTGCCAGCAGCTTAGTGGGGCTAGCGGGATTTACAAACTACGAGCAGTACTTC. Its protein product is CASSLVGLAGFTNYEQYF.